Sequencing of this T cell receptor beta chain was carried out in a study of response to subunit inactivated influenza vaccine. Study-level results: Each seasonal influenza vaccination recruits few new T cells, the authors suggested.

TCRdb fed the RT-PCR reads into MiXCR, producing one record per CDR3 protein. This table holds about 190,000 distinct CDR3 sequences, about an eighth found once. V lost 2 bases, J lost 3 bases, and 11 bases lay in between. The CDR3 sequence is 14 residues long. Germline assignment: CDR1 MNHEY and CDR2 SMNVEV (reference sequence). With respect to this clonotype: Its antigen remains unidentified.

The starting material was CD8+ T cells sorted from PBMCs, obtained more than 4 days after vaccination. The J gene is TRBJ2-7, the V gene TRBV27; D is possibly TRBD1 or TRBD2 (5 bases each). This TCR came from a man aged 50-59 years who received an inactivated influenza vaccine. CDR3 loop: CASSLAGTYYEQYF. The CDR3, as DNA: TGTGCCAGCAGTTTAGCCGGGACCTACTACGAGCAGTACTTC.